The text below deals with one TCR beta chain. It has no known antigen specificity. No much larger clone is present one base from it, and per-base qualities are unavailable. The CDR3 measures 14 amino acids from cysteine to phenylalanine. The CDR3 DNA has 42 bases and is translated from base 1. The germline V gene yields SGHVS for CDR1 and FNYEAQ for CDR2. V is cut by 4 bases and J by 0 bases, and the space between the germline ends is 10 bases. The data stem from a study of T cell responses to AZD1222 COVID-19 vaccine (dated by TCRdb to the early 2020s). With respect to the entire study: A total of approximately 240 trial participants underwent TCR sequencing, of whom 200 to 220 had received two doses of AZD1222 and roughly 26 had received two doses of the MenACWY control vaccine. Enrollment into the trials was organized by age into subgroups of 18-55, 56-69 and 70-plus years, and those subgroups contained approximately 160, 26 and 62 TCR-sequenced participants, respectively. Overall study results and their limits: After two AZD1222 doses, spike-specific TCR breadth and depth were significantly higher than at day 0 and than in MenACWY recipients. Because no day 14 peak-response samples were available, repertoires were characterized only after the peak T cell response. Only six AZD1222 recipients were SARS-CoV-2 seropositive at baseline, limiting conclusions about previously exposed vaccinees. In the small 56-69-year group, the increase in depth fell short of significance, most likely because of low power. Vaccine-associated CD4 TCRs spanned the whole spike protein, with dominant responses in regions 160-218 and 743-854. Most participants were white British and females outnumbered males, and the authors suggested that clonal diversity may have been underestimated. Reportedly, almost half of the unique spike-specific TCRs recognized epitopes lying outside the regions that are mutated in the B.1.351 and B.1.1.7 variants.

The CDR3 regions of human TCRbeta chains were subjected to immunosequencing. The source study handled its data this way. Repertoire TCRs were matched against a reference library of SARS-CoV-2-specific TCRs generated with the MIRA antigen-specificity platform. Breadth was defined as the fraction of unique TCRs that were SARS-CoV-2-associated, and depth was defined as the fraction of total T cells that were SARS-CoV-2-associated. Using the MIRA data, each spike-specific TCR was mapped to the spike region that the TCR reacts to and placed in a CD4 or CD8 class. Log10-transformed breadth and depth values were compared by one-way ANOVA with Sidak's multiple comparisons tests. This is the immuneACCESS table as TCRdb keeps it, with only in-frame sequences that have V and J called. A part of the clones is gone; compared with another copy, unresolved V genes explain less than half, and the rest is unexplained. The V and J calls and clone size come from that table; D and trimming were worked out from the DNA. The sample table contains roughly 100,000 clones; only one count was recorded for 80% to 90% of them. The top ten clones comprise around 45% of the sample.

Interpreted using the paper, the time point label stands for: about 28 days (+/-7) after the second vaccine dose. AZD1222 recipients given second doses at about 4 weeks or at about 12 weeks were pooled, since spike-specific TCR depth and breadth were not found to differ between the two schedules. Vaccinee samples came from UK trials COV001 and COV002, including a single-blind randomized controlled phase 2/3 trial of AZD1222 (ChAdOx1 nCoV-19) in healthy adults. For TCRbeta chain sequencing, PBMC samples from trial participants were taken at day 0 and at day 28 after the second dose. The sequence derives from an adult who received the AZD1222 COVID-19 vaccine. The sequencing used peripheral blood, collected 28 days after the second AZD1222 dose. In this chain, TRBV7-6 is recombined with TRBJ2-7; possibly the D gene is TRBD2, per 6 matching bases. The DNA is TGTGCCAGCAGCTATAGCGGAGTCTCCTACGAGCAGTACTTC. This is translated as CASSYSGVSYEQYF. Beyond the CDR3, the reference TRBV7-6 and TRBJ2-7 genes provide the residues; the full variable domain reads: GAGVSQSPRYKVTKRGQDVALRCDPISGHVSLYWYRQALGQGPEFLTYFNYEAQQDKSGLPNDRFSAERPEGSISTLTIQRTEQRDSAMYRCASSYSGVSYEQYFGPGTRLTVT.